These 5 T cell receptor beta chains originate from one sample sequenced in a study of blood T cell repertoires in COVID-19 (dated by TCRdb to about 2020). Library generation was performed with the immunoSEQ multiplex PCR assay. This is the immuneACCESS table as TCRdb keeps it, with only in-frame sequences that have V and J called. A part of the clones is gone; compared with another copy, unresolved V genes explain less than half, and the rest is unexplained. The sample table holds some 150,000 clones, of which over 75% were seen once. The ten largest make up 0.63% of the sample. The sample was peripheral blood. All receptors derive from a man between 60 and 70 years old with COVID-19, enrolled during active disease.

This chain's CDR3 is CASSLSESSYNEQFF. The CDR3 DNA is TGTGCCAGCAGCCTCAGCGAGAGCTCCTACAATGAGCAGTTCTTC. The V gene is TRBV9, the J gene TRBJ2-1; D is uncertain. CDR3 length: 15 amino acids. Per the germline V gene, CDR1 is SGDLS and CDR2 is YYNGEE. Between the trimmed V and J ends, which lost 4 bases and 0 bases, there was a span of 11 bases.

The chain is built from TRBV7-2 and TRBJ2-7, with D maybe TRBD2 (5 bases). Looked up from germline, CDR1 is SGHTA and CDR2 is FQGNSA. The CDR3 length is 15 residues. V lost 1 base, J lost 2 bases, and 12 bases lay in between. The CDR3 DNA sequence: TGTGCCAGCAGCTTAGGAAACGAGGGTACCTACGAGCAGTACTTC. Protein product: CASSLGNEGTYEQYF.

This chain uses TRBV7-2 with TRBJ2-1; 14 positions agree with TRBD2. V gave up 1 base and J gave up 6 bases; unmatched junction bases: 5. The germline CDR1 and CDR2 sequences are SGHTA and FQGNSA. There are 17 residues in the CDR3. CDR3 in amino acids: CASSLDFGLAGGNEQFF. The CDR3 DNA follows: TGTGCCAGCAGCTTAGACTTCGGACTAGCGGGAGGCAATGAGCAGTTCTTC.

This rearrangement joins TRBV19 to TRBJ1-2, with D tentatively TRBD1 (5 bases). Per the germline V gene, CDR1 is LNHDA and CDR2 is SQIVND (reference sequence). Trimming stripped 7 bases from V and 1 base from J, with 19 bases between. The CDR3 length is 16 residues. CDR3 sequence reads: CASTQGSAGRNYGYTF. The CDR3 DNA sequence: TGTGCCAGTACCCAGGGTTCAGCAGGCCGTAACTATGGCTACACCTTC.

The rearrangement uses TRBV30 and TRBJ2-2; D remains unclear. The CDR3 consists of 12 residues. The V gene lost 3 bases and the J gene lost 2 bases, with 4 bases spanning the gap. Germline CDR1 GTSNPN, CDR2 SVGIG (reference sequence). The CDR3: CAWRGNTGELFF. The CDR3 DNA reads TGTGCCTGGAGGGGCAACACCGGGGAGCTGTTTTTT.